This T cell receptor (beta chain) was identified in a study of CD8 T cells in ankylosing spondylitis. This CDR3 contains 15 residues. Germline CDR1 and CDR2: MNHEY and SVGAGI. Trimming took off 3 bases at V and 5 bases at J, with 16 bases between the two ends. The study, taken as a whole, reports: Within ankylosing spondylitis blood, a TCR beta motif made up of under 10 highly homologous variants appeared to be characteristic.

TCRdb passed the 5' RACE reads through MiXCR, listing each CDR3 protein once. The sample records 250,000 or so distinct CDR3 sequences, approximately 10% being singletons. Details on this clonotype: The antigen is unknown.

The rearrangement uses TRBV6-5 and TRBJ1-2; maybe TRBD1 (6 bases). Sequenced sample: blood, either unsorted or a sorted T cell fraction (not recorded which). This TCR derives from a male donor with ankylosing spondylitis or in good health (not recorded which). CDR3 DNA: TGTGCCAGCAGTTATGGTGGGGGCGGGTTGTATGGCTACACCTTC. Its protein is CASSYGGGGLYGYTF.